This TCR beta chain was sequenced during a study of shared clonotypes between healthy human individuals. A word on this clone: Its antigen is undetermined.

This CDR3 has 14 amino acids. With 1 base clipped from V and 7 bases from J, the junction kept 5 bases outside the gene matches. Germline loops: CDR1 SGHTA, CDR2 FQGNSA. Study results and caveats: It was the non-shared clonotypes that had lower generation probabilities than clonotypes shared by all four donors.

The authors split each subset's genomic DNA evenly across several immunoSEQ plates. Libraries were prepared by immunoSEQ multiplex PCR; TCRdb keeps only in-frame clonotypes and omits some of them. The sample shows roughly 2,300,000 clones, about 90% of them seen only once. This TCR came from a man younger than 35 in good health. Some clones in this sample may be carry-over from other donors' samples. The sample was naive CD4+ T cells from PBMCs. Subset: CD45RA+ positively selected. The gene calls are TRBV7-2 and TRBJ2-7; 9 bases align to TRBD1. The CDR3 loop is CASSLVRQGGEQYF. In nucleotides, the CDR3 is TGTGCCAGCAGCTTAGTGCGACAGGGGGGGGAGCAGTACTTC. The whole variable domain, filled in from reference TRBV7-2 and TRBJ2-7, reads GAGVSQSPSNKVTEKGKDVELRCDPISGHTALYWYRQSLGQGLEFLIYFQGNSAPDKSGLPSDRFSAERTGGSVSTLTIQRTQQEDSAVYLCASSLVRQGGEQYFGPGTRLTVT.